Below are 25 T cell receptor beta chains sequenced from a single sample in a study of blood T cell repertoires in COVID-19. Measured with immunoSEQ multiplex PCR; TCRdb has only the in-frame clones, and not every one. The sample has about 130,000 clones, 84% seen once. The sequenced sample consisted of peripheral blood. The receptors derive from a woman aged 25 to 39 who had recovered from COVID-19.

This sequence joins TRBV3-1 (or the pseudogene TRBV3-2) and TRBJ1-2; 11 bases are a match to TRBD1. The CDR3 runs to 14 residues. J lost 8 bases, V lost 3 bases, and 5 bases had no gene match. Germline CDR1 and CDR2: LGHDT and YNNKEL (reference sequence). In nucleotides, the CDR3 is TGTGCCAGCAGCCACCCGGGACAGGGGGGCGGCTACACCTTC. Translated, it gives CASSHPGQGGGYTF.

The chain links TRBV7-3 to TRBJ2-1, with D possibly TRBD1 on 7 matching bases. V lost 6 bases and J 5 bases, leaving 14 bases between the germline ends. Germline CDR1 reads SGHTA; CDR2 reads FQGTGA. The CDR3 is 14 residues long. As DNA, the CDR3 is TGTGCCAGCAGTCAAGCAGGGGGGAACAATGAGCAGTTCTTC. This sequence encodes CASSQAGGNNEQFF.

This CDR3 is CASSSDTGTGLGEKLFF. The DNA for the CDR3 is TGCGCCAGCAGCTCGGATACCGGGACAGGGCTGGGAGAAAAACTGTTTTTT. The chain has TRBV5-1 and TRBJ1-4, with 9 bases identical to TRBD1. The V segment lost 3 bases and the J segment 8 bases; nucleotides outside the gene matches: 14. The CDR3 covers 17 residues. Germline CDR1 and CDR2: SGHRS and YFSETQ.

The chain links TRBV7-2 to TRBJ2-6, with 7 bases lining up with TRBD1. CDR1 and CDR2 from the germline V gene are SGHTA and FQGNSA. Trimming at V came to 3 bases and at J to 3 bases, leaving 11 bases not matched to a gene. This CDR3 region has 18 residues. This CDR3 is CASSFAGTVYSGANVLTF. The CDR3 DNA reads TGTGCCAGCAGCTTCGCCGGGACAGTTTACAGTGGGGCCAACGTCCTGACTTTC. The full variable domain, completed using reference TRBV7-2 and TRBJ2-6, is GAGVSQSPSNKVTEKGKDVELRCDPISGHTALYWYRQSLGQGLEFLIYFQGNSAPDKSGLPSDRFSAERTGGSVSTLTIQRTQQEDSAVYLCASSFAGTVYSGANVLTFGAGSRLTVL.

The chain joins TRBV5-6 to TRBJ1-2; weak D call: TRBD1 (6 bases). Looked up from germline, CDR1 is SGHDT and CDR2 is YYEEEE. The CDR3 loop spans 13 amino acids. V gave up 3 bases and J gave up 7 bases, with 13 bases separating them. Written as DNA, the CDR3 is TGTGCCAGCAGCTATCCGGGGACAACTGGCTACACCTTC. Its protein product is CASSYPGTTGYTF.

As regards this clone: The sample contains more than one DNA sequence encoding this CDR3. The J gene is TRBJ2-3, the V gene TRBV29-1, with TRBD2 matching 7 bases. Germline V lookup: CDR1 SQVTM, CDR2 ANQGSEA. V dropped 3 bases and J dropped 4; count of bases not matched to a gene: 7. The CDR3 totals 14 residues. The CDR3 spells CSVEGGRGADTQYF. The CDR3 DNA reads as TGCAGCGTTGAGGGCGGGAGAGGGGCAGATACGCAGTATTTT.

Written as DNA, the CDR3 is TGTGCCAGCAGCTTAGGCAGGGGCGAAGATACGCAGTATTTT. It is translated as CASSLGRGEDTQYF. The chain links TRBV11-3 to TRBJ2-3, with D perhaps matching TRBD1 (6 bases). The CDR3 loop spans 14 amino acids. Germline CDR1 and CDR2: SGHNT and YENEEA. Trimming removed 1 base from V and 5 bases from J, with 10 bases in between.

This chain uses TRBV3-1 (or the pseudogene TRBV3-2) with TRBJ2-1; 12 bases match TRBD2. The germline gives CDR1 LGHDT, CDR2 YNNKEL (reference sequence). Trimming cost V 2 bases and J 7 bases; bases outside gene matches: 6. The CDR3 loop spans 16 amino acids. CDR3 DNA: TGTGCCAGCAGCCAATCAACTAGCGGGAGGAAAAATGAGCAGTTCTTC. Translated: CASSQSTSGRKNEQFF.

The rearrangement uses TRBV19 and TRBJ2-7, with 9 bases fitting TRBD1. In germline, CDR1 is LNHDA, CDR2 SQIVND (reference sequence). This CDR3 is 14 amino acids long. V lost 7 bases, J lost 2 bases, and 6 bases stayed unmatched. The CDR3 sequence: CASNHRDRAYEQYF. CDR3 sequence (DNA): TGTGCCAGTAACCACCGGGACAGGGCCTACGAGCAGTACTTC.

The chain carries TRBV4-1 and TRBJ1-4; TRBD1 matches at 9 bases. The length of the CDR3 is 17 residues. V gave up 1 base and J gave up 5 bases; unmatched junction bases: 8. Germline V gene sequence: CDR1 MGHRA, CDR2 YSYEKL. The CDR3 bases are TGCGCCAGCAGCCAAGTTGGGACAGGGAAAAAGAATGAAAAACTGTTTTTT. It codes for CASSQVGTGKKNEKLFF.

CDR3 DNA: TGCGCCAGCAGCCAAGATTCGGATACGCAGTATTTT. Encoded protein: CASSQDSDTQYF. The chain links TRBV4-1 to TRBJ2-3; D uncertain. Germline loops: CDR1 MGHRA, CDR2 YSYEKL. Deletions cut 0 bases from V and 6 bases from J, with 4 bases between. This CDR3 contains 12 residues.

The V call is TRBV21-1, the J call TRBJ2-3; the table's D gene call, TRBD1, was not cross checked with the DNA. TRBV21-1 is a pseudogene segment. CDR3 length: 17 amino acids. In DNA, the CDR3 is TGTGCCAGCAGCAAAGCGAAAGTCAGGGTGGACACAGATACGCAGTATTTT. Translated, it gives CASSKAKVRVDTDTQYF.

The rearrangement joins TRBV6-2 or TRBV6-3 to TRBJ2-7; D gene ambiguous. The germline V and J ends were trimmed by 3 bases and 2 bases, with 8 bases remaining between them. This CDR3 has 13 amino acids. CDR1 and CDR2 (germline): MNHEY, SVGEGT. The CDR3 DNA is TGTGCCAGCAGTTATCTGGGCACCTACGAGCAGTACTTC. It yields the protein CASSYLGTYEQYF.

The chain joins TRBV5-5 to TRBJ2-7; perhaps TRBD1 as D (6 bases). The CDR3 extends over 12 amino acids. V was pared by 4 bases and J by 2 bases, with 7 bases between. From germline, CDR1 is SGHKS and CDR2 YYEKEE (reference sequence). CDR3 sequence reads: CASSRDTYEQYF. The CDR3 region has the DNA TGTGCCAGCAGCAGGGACACCTACGAGCAGTACTTC.

The chain joins TRBV19 to TRBJ2-7; D may be TRBD1 (5 bases). The CDR3 is 13 amino acids. Germline CDR1 and CDR2: LNHDA and SQIVND (reference sequence). V was trimmed by 3 bases and J by 7 bases, leaving 13 bases between them. The CDR3 DNA sequence: TGTGCCAGTAGTATTGCAGGTACAGGAGAGCAGTACTTC. This encodes CASSIAGTGEQYF. The full variable domain, its missing parts supplied by reference TRBV19 and TRBJ2-7, is DGGITQSPKYLFRKEGQNVTLSCEQNLNHDAMYWYRQDPGQGLRLIYYSQIVNDFQKGDIAEGYSVSREKKESFPLTVTSAQKNPTAFYLCASSIAGTGEQYFGPGTRLTVT.

The J gene is TRBJ2-3, the V gene TRBV10-3; 15 bases fit TRBD2. In germline, CDR1 is ENHRY, CDR2 SYGVKD. Unmatched junction bases numbered 6, after V lost 3 bases and J lost 2 bases. The CDR3 sequence is 18 residues long. CDR3 in DNA: TGTGCCATCAGTGACCCTGGACTAGCGGGAGGGAACACAGATACGCAGTATTTT. Amino acids: CAISDPGLAGGNTDTQYF.

V and J are TRBV21-1 and TRBJ1-1; TRBD1 reflects the table's D call only, with no check against the DNA. TRBV21-1 constitutes a pseudogene. The CDR3 totals 17 residues. CDR3 coding DNA: TGTGCCAGCAGCCCTCGGTCAGGGGCGCCGGGGCAGACTGAAGCTTTCTTT. The encoded protein is CASSPRSGAPGQTEAFF.

Note on this clone: The junction shows a germline mismatch at one end, possibly a read error. The V and J genes are TRBV7-7 and TRBJ2-5, with 11 bases fitting TRBD2. The CDR3 spans 18 residues. Per the germline V gene, CDR1 is SSHAT and CDR2 is FNYEAQ (reference sequence). The CDR3 sequence is CASSLAIAGGPGQETQYF. CDR3 coding DNA: TGTGCTAGCAGCTTAGCGATAGCGGGGGGGCCGGGTCAAGAGACCCAGTACTTC.

J is TRBJ2-4 and V is TRBV7-9; TRBD2 matches 9 bases. The CDR3 covers 15 residues. The germline CDR1 and CDR2 sequences are SEHNR and FQNEAQ (reference sequence). V lost 1 base to trimming and J lost 8 bases; unmatched junction nucleotides: 6. Here the CDR3 DNA reads TGTGCCAGCAGCTTAGGGGGACTAGCTCAGGACATTCAGTACTTC. It specifies CASSLGGLAQDIQYF.

The chain carries TRBV19 and TRBJ2-7; TRBD1 matches 10 bases. Germline CDR1 is LNHDA and CDR2 is SQIVND (reference sequence). The V and J ends lost 2 bases and 3 bases, in that order; junction bases with no gene match: 1. The CDR3 is 14 amino acids. In nucleotides, the CDR3 is TGTGCCAGTAGTATACGGACAGGGGGCTACGAGCAGTACTTC. It is translated as CASSIRTGGYEQYF.

The V gene is TRBV5-1, the J gene TRBJ2-6; D not certain. CDR3 length equals 15 residues. CDR1 and CDR2 from the germline V gene are SGHRS and YFSETQ. With 4 bases removed from V and 0 bases from J, the gap between germline ends came to 8 bases. CDR3 loop: CASSLELSGANVLTF. As DNA, the CDR3 is TGCGCCAGCAGCCTGGAGCTCTCTGGGGCCAACGTCCTGACTTTC.

CDR3 bases: TGTGCCAGCAGCCAATACGGTTTTAGCACAGATACGCAGTATTTT. It translates to CASSQYGFSTDTQYF. The J gene is TRBJ2-3, the V gene TRBV3-1 (or the pseudogene TRBV3-2); D ambiguous. The CDR3 length is 15 residues. Germline V gene data show CDR1 as LGHDT and CDR2 as YNNKEL (reference sequence). Trimming pared 2 bases from V and 0 bases from J, leaving 9 bases between.

J is TRBJ1-1 and V is TRBV6-1; 9 nucleotides match TRBD1. The CDR3 is 18 residues long. The J segment lost 3 bases and the V segment lost 4 bases, leaving 15 bases of the junction unmatched. CDR1 and CDR2 from the germline V gene are MNHNS and SASEGT. CDR3 DNA: TGTGCCAGCAGTGTTTACAGGGGGCCACTGTCCTACGACACTGAAGCTTTCTTT. Its protein product is CASSVYRGPLSYDTEAFF.

In its sample, this clone was seen once. V and J are TRBV9 and TRBJ2-1; 8 nucleotides line up with TRBD2. The J segment lost 8 bases and the V segment lost 4 bases, leaving 11 bases of the junction unmatched. CDR1 and CDR2 (germline): SGDLS, YYNGEE. The CDR3 has 15 residues. The CDR3 DNA follows: TGTGCCAGCAGCCCTCCAGCGGGAGCTCTTTATGAGCAGTTCTTC. As protein: CASSPPAGALYEQFF. Looking up the rest from reference TRBV9 and TRBJ2-1 gives the full variable domain: DSGVTQTPKHLITATGQRVTLRCSPRSGDLSVYWYQQSLDQGLQFLIQYYNGEERAKGNILERFSAQQFPDLHSELNLSSLELGDSALYFCASSPPAGALYEQFFGPGTRLTVL.

The chain links TRBV4-1 to TRBJ2-2; tentatively, D is TRBD2 (6 bases). V lost 0 bases, J lost 1 base, and 12 bases lay in between. Germline CDR1 reads MGHRA; CDR2 reads YSYEKL. This CDR3 is built from 17 residues. The CDR3 region has the DNA TGCGCCAGCAGCCAAGACAGTCGAGCGGGGAACACCGGGGAGCTGTTTTTT. Its translation: CASSQDSRAGNTGELFF.